This TCR beta chain was identified during a study of blood T cell repertoires in COVID-19. Turning to the study itself: The origin of the acute and convalescent COVID-19 samples was the United States, Italy and Spain.

Germline V gene sequence: CDR1 MDHEN, CDR2 SYDVKM. The germline V and J ends were trimmed by 6 bases and 4 bases, with 15 bases remaining between them. The CDR3 is 14 amino acids. This clone was counted once. Authors' analysis steps: Using reference gene primer amplification, nucleated cell counts were estimated. Only in-frame clones appear in the TCRdb table, and some are missing; sequencing was by immunoSEQ multiplex PCR. That table supplies the V and J calls and clone size; D and trimming were determined from the DNA. The repertoire holds about 27,000 clones, with 65% to 90% as singletons. Sequenced: peripheral blood. This chain joins TRBV28 and TRBJ1-1; no clear D. The clonotype comes from a man between 65 and 79 years old with active COVID-19. The CDR3 coding sequence is TGTGCCAGCAGCGGCCCCGGGAAGAGCACTGAAGCTTTCTTT. This codes for CASSGPGKSTEAFF. Filled out from reference TRBV28 and TRBJ1-1, the complete variable domain reads DVKVTQSSRYLVKRTGEKVFLECVQDMDHENMFWYRQDPGLGLRLIYFSYDVKMKEKGDIPEGYSVSREKKERFSLILESASTNQTSMYLCASSGPGKSTEAFFGQGTRLTVV.